This T cell receptor beta chain was sequenced during a study of human T cells and chemical hapten exposure. Study conclusions and caveats: The donor cohort had alopecia, so its immune response may not match that of healthy people. Sensitizing to DPC left TCRs with a frequency above 1 in 1000 unaltered.

The time point here: pre-sensitization, week 0. Treatment defined: therapeutic diphenylcyclopropenone sensitization with weekly scalp DPC. TCRdb processed the RACE reads anew with MiXCR; each CDR3 protein has one entry. The sample records more than 250,000 distinct CDR3 sequences, approximately 8.6% being singletons. The germline CDR1 and CDR2 sequences are SGHRS and YFSETQ. CDR3 length: 13 residues. The V end lost 0 bases, the J end lost 8 bases, and 9 bases lay between the germline ends. As concerns this clonotype: Its antigen is not known.

The receptor comes from a woman aged 40-49 years with alopecia areata. Some clones in this sample may be carry-over from other donors' samples. The input for sequencing was whole blood, taken in connection with sensitization to the hapten diphenylcyclopropenone (DPC). This chain connects TRBV5-1 to TRBJ2-1; D unresolved. CDR3 DNA sequence: TGCGCCAGCAGCTTGGGTCTGGATCATGAGCAGTTCTTC. It yields the protein CASSLGLDHEQFF.